The T cell receptor beta chain described here comes from a study of response to subunit inactivated influenza vaccine (dated 2018 in TCRdb). At the level of the whole study: Deep quantitative T cell receptor repertoire profiling was used in the study to track responses to a trivalent subunit inactivated influenza vaccine.

General study outcomes and caveats: The authors proposed that each seasonal influenza vaccination may bring in only a limited number of new T cells.

The table lists this clonotype with many counts. Its antigen specificity is not known. Base-call qualities are not available, and no considerably larger clone is one nucleotide away. The germline V and J ends show losses of 4 bases and 3 bases respectively, and no gene match explains 17 bases of the junction. CDR1 and CDR2 are drawn from the germline V gene: LGHNA, YNFKEQ. The CDR3 sequence holds 18 residues, the cysteine and phenylalanine included. Of all the DNA, just the CDR3 is kept, 54 bases in frame from base 1. The library was prepared using RT-PCR. The listed sequencing device is Illumina HiSeq 2500. The public reads were run again by TCRdb, first through fastp at Q25 and then through MiXCR, and only productive beta chains were kept. Each CDR3 protein appears once, grouped with its most common genes and DNA. This sample gives about 500,000 distinct CDR3 sequences in total; approximately 16% of them show up just once. The ten largest clones add up to roughly 3.1% of the sample.

This specimen was CD4+ T cells sorted from PBMCs, taken less than 30 months after vaccination. The source is a man between 50 and 75 years old who received an inactivated influenza vaccine. Donor details come from another sample of the same person, matched by shared clones. The chain employs TRBV4-2 and TRBJ2-5, and 7 junctional nucleotides match TRBD1. This receptor has the CDR3 CASSPFDPLRGSKETQYF. The DNA sequence is as follows: TGTGCCAGCAGCCCATTTGATCCACTCAGGGGGTCGAAAGAGACCCAGTACTTC.